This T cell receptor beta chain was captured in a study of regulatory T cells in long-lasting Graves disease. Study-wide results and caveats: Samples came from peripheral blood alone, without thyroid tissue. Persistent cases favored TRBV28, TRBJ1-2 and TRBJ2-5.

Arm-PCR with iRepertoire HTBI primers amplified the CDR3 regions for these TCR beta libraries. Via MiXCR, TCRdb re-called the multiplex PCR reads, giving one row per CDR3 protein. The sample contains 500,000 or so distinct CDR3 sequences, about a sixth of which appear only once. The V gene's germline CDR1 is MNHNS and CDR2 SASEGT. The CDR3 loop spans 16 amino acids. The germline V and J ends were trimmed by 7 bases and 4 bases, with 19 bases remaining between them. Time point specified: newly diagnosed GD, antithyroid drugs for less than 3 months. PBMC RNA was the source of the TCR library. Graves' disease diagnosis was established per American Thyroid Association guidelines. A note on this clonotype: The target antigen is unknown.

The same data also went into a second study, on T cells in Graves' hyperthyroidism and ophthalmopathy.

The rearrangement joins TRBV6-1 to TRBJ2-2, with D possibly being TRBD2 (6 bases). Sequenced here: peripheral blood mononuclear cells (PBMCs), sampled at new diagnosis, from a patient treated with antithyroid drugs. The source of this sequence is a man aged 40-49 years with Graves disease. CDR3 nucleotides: TGTGCCAGCATCCAAGGGATGGGGCGGGGCACCGGGGAGCTGTTTTTT. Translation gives CASIQGMGRGTGELFF.